This T cell receptor (beta chain) comes out of a study of PD-1 blockade in mismatch repair-deficient tumors. Study context: Enrolled about 2013-2017, patients had progressing, pretreated mismatch repair-deficient cancers of about a dozen types.

Every patient had mismatch repair deficiency by PCR or immunohistochemistry. TCR sequencing covered a few patients who responded to pembrolizumab. Notes on the study in general: After pembrolizumab, tumor-resident clones rose rapidly, then generally contracted before radiologic responses.

As for this clone: The target antigen is unknown.

Repertoires were generated with immunoSEQ multiplex PCR, while TCRdb's copy carries only in-frame clones and drops some. The table has about 110,000 clones, about 80% seen once. V shed 2 bases and J shed 2 bases, with 13 bases lying between them. CDR3 size: 15 residues. In germline, CDR1 is GTSNPN, CDR2 SVGIG (reference sequence). The material sequenced was peripheral blood, taken approximately 64 weeks after starting pembrolizumab. V is TRBV30 and J is TRBJ2-1, with D perhaps matching TRBD2 (6 bases). This TCR was recovered from an adult with mismatch repair-deficient cancer. The CDR3 coding sequence is TGTGCCTGGAGTTACGGGACTCTCACCTACAATGAGCAGTTCTTC. Its translation is CAWSYGTLTYNEQFF.